One and the same sample provided the 29 T cell receptor beta chains below, sequenced in a study of human T cells and chemical hapten exposure. Indicated time point: pre-sensitization, week 0. The treatment: therapeutic diphenylcyclopropenone sensitization with weekly scalp DPC. TCRdb called the RACE reads again in MiXCR, with one record for every CDR3 protein. Of roughly 260,000 distinct CDR3 sequences in the sample, about 9.4% were seen once. The specimen comprised whole blood, sampled in connection with sensitization to the hapten diphenylcyclopropenone (DPC). All receptors derive from a middle-aged woman with alopecia areata. Some clones in this sample may be carry-over from other donors' samples.

This clonotype was observed a handful of times. The chain recombines TRBV24-1 with TRBJ1-5; 10 bases align to TRBD1. The V segment lost 4 bases and the J segment 2 bases; nucleotides outside the gene matches: 13. Germline V gives CDR1 KGHDR, CDR2 SFDVKD. This CDR3 is built from 19 residues. The CDR3 here is CATSDPTYGTGERNQPQHF. For the CDR3, the DNA is TGTGCCACCAGTGACCCGACCTATGGGACAGGGGAACGCAATCAGCCCCAGCATTTT.

This clonotype was picked up one time. The chain uses TRBV28 and TRBJ2-6; D remains unclear. V lost 3 bases to trimming and J lost 3 bases, with 12 bases between them. CDR3 length equals 16 residues. CDR1 is MDHEN and CDR2 is SYDVKM in the germline V gene. This CDR3 reads CASSLRTGGGANVLTF. In DNA form, the CDR3 reads TGTGCCAGCAGTTTGAGGACGGGCGGTGGGGCCAACGTCCTGACTTTC. The variable domain in full, with the rest retrieved from reference TRBV28 and TRBJ2-6, is DVKVTQSSRYLVKRTGEKVFLECVQDMDHENMFWYRQDPGLGLRLIYFSYDVKMKEKGDIPEGYSVSREKKERFSLILESASTNQTSMYLCASSLRTGGGANVLTFGAGSRLTVL.

This clonotype was observed a few times. The chain couples TRBV20-1 to TRBJ1-1; D is perhaps TRBD1 (6 bases). Trimming shortened V by 5 bases and J by 4 bases, and 14 bases separated the two germline ends. Germline assignment: CDR1 DFQATT and CDR2 SNEGSKA (reference sequence). This CDR3 contains 13 residues. The CDR3 sequence: CSAGGQLRTEAFF. In nucleotides, the CDR3 is TGCAGTGCTGGGGGACAATTACGCACTGAAGCTTTCTTT.

There are a few counts of this clonotype. The chain carries TRBV18 and TRBJ1-4; 8 nucleotides align to TRBD1. This CDR3 comprises 15 residues. CDR1 and CDR2 from the germline V gene are KGHSH and LQKENI. Germline trimming cut 1 base from V and 5 bases from J; bases unmatched to any gene: 3. The CDR3 DNA reads as TGTGCCAGCTCACCACGGGGACAGGCAAATGAAAAACTGTTTTTT. Amino acids: CASSPRGQANEKLFF.

The chain couples TRBV27 to TRBJ2-3, with 8 bases identical to TRBD1. V trimming: 1 base; J trimming: 2 bases; junction bases outside the gene matches: 11. Germline lookup yields CDR1 MNHEY and CDR2 SMNVEV (reference sequence). The CDR3 is 18 amino acids. CDR3 sequence: CASSLYGRGQDNTDTQYF. CDR3 DNA: TGTGCCAGCAGTTTATATGGCCGGGGACAGGACAACACAGATACGCAGTATTTT.

V gene TRBV12-3 or TRBV12-4 combines with J gene TRBJ1-1; no clear D gene. V lost 3 bases and J 0 bases, leaving 14 bases between the germline ends. CDR3 length equals 16 residues. The CDR3 reads CASSLGVWGMNTEAFF. In DNA, the CDR3 is TGTGCCAGCAGTTTGGGCGTGTGGGGAATGAACACTGAAGCTTTCTTT.

The table lists this clonotype with a few counts. The rearrangement uses TRBV6-2 or TRBV6-3 and TRBJ2-1; D might be TRBD2 (5 bases). The CDR3 totals 16 residues. CDR1 and CDR2 (germline): MNHEY, SVGEGT. V was shortened by 6 bases and J by 0 bases, with 15 bases between the two germline ends. The CDR3 DNA reads as TGTGCCAGCAGCAGTCGCGGGCCTAGCTCCTACAATGAGCAGTTCTTC. This translates into CASSSRGPSSYNEQFF.

The CDR3 here is CASSLAIKMTTTGELFF. Written as DNA, the CDR3 is TGTGCCAGCAGTTTAGCGATAAAAATGACCACCACCGGGGAGCTGTTTTTT. The chain carries TRBV12-3 or TRBV12-4 and TRBJ2-2; D is unclear. The CDR3 is made up of 17 amino acids. V dropped 0 bases and J dropped 4 bases, with 15 bases sitting between them.

In this sample, this clonotype turned up a few times. This chain links TRBV5-1 with TRBJ1-1; 7 positions agree with TRBD1. CDR1 and CDR2 from the germline V gene are SGHRS and YFSETQ. The V gene end was trimmed by 2 bases and the J gene end by 4 bases; junction bases not matched to a gene: 11. CDR3 length equals 16 residues. DNA for the CDR3: TGCGCCAGCAGCTTCACTTTAGTAGGGGGCATCACTGAAGCTTTCTTT. Encoded protein: CASSFTLVGGITEAFF. Complete variable domain (other parts from reference TRBV5-1 and TRBJ1-1): KAGVTQTPRYLIKTRGQQVTLSCSPISGHRSVSWYQQTPGQGLQFLFEYFSETQRNKGNFPGRFSGRQFSNSRSEMNVSTLELGDSALYLCASSFTLVGGITEAFFGQGTRLTVV.

This clonotype was detected only a few times. The gene calls are TRBV20-1 and TRBJ1-3; no firm D call. Germline values: CDR1 DFQATT, CDR2 SNEGSKA (reference sequence). The length of the CDR3 is 15 residues. Trimming cost V 0 bases and J 2 bases, with 11 bases left between them. Here the CDR3 reads CSARDGRITGNTIYF. CDR3 sequence (DNA): TGCAGTGCTAGAGATGGGAGGATCACTGGAAACACCATATATTTT.

This chain uses TRBV7-9 with TRBJ2-2, with TRBD1 matching 9 bases. The CDR3 contains 16 residues. Germline trimming cut 1 base from V and 4 bases from J; bases unmatched to any gene: 4. The V gene's germline CDR1 is SEHNR and CDR2 FQNEAQ (reference sequence). CDR3 amino acids: CASSLGLQGATGELFF. CDR3 DNA: TGTGCCAGCAGCTTAGGCTTACAGGGGGCCACCGGGGAGCTGTTTTTT.

The chain has TRBV19 and TRBJ2-4; D is tentatively TRBD1 or TRBD2 (5 bases each). The V and J ends lost 3 bases and 5 bases respectively, with 14 bases between them. Germline V gene sequence: CDR1 LNHDA, CDR2 SQIVND (reference sequence). The CDR3 totals 15 residues. The CDR3 region is CASSIGAAPENIQYF. In DNA form, the CDR3 reads TGTGCCAGTAGTATCGGGGCAGCCCCTGAAAACATTCAGTACTTC.

The chain is built from TRBV7-2 and TRBJ2-1; D is undetermined. The germline gives CDR1 SGHTA, CDR2 FQGNSA. Trimming removed 5 bases from V and 5 bases from J, with 19 bases in between. The CDR3 consists of 16 residues. In nucleotides, the CDR3 is TGTGCCAGCAGCCGCAGCTCAATAGGCTCGAACAATGAGCAGTTCTTC. The encoded protein is CASSRSSIGSNNEQFF.

The chain combines TRBV23-1 with TRBJ2-3; D uncertain. TRBV23-1 qualifies as an ORF whose function is uncertain. Trimming removed 0 bases at V and 3 bases at J, with 19 bases between. The CDR3 runs to 18 residues. The chain's CDR3 is CASSQSEWGSSGTDTQYF. For the CDR3, the DNA is TGCGCCAGCAGTCAATCCGAATGGGGTTCCAGTGGGACAGATACGCAGTATTTT.

This clonotype came up a few times. This chain joins TRBV25-1 and TRBJ2-7; possible D gene TRBD2, 6 bases. Trimming stripped 4 bases from V and 5 bases from J, with 15 bases between. The CDR3 extends over 14 amino acids. Germline V gene sequence: CDR1 MGHDK, CDR2 SYGVNS. The CDR3 sequence is CASSVGTPVDEQYF. CDR3 sequence (DNA): TGTGCCAGCAGTGTCGGGACTCCGGTTGACGAGCAGTACTTC.

V is TRBV5-6 and J is TRBJ2-7; D perhaps matches TRBD2 (5 bases). The CDR3 loop spans 14 amino acids. Germline values: CDR1 SGHDT, CDR2 YYEEEE. V gave up 6 bases and J gave up 1 base, with 14 bases separating them. CDR3 sequence reads: CASTRLLASYEQYF. In nucleotides, the CDR3 is TGTGCCAGCACCCGACTCCTAGCTTCCTACGAGCAGTACTTC.

This chain joins TRBV6-5 and TRBJ2-1; the match to TRBD2 covers 9 bases. CDR1 and CDR2 (germline): MNHEY, SVGAGI. The CDR3 consists of 15 residues. Unmatched junction bases numbered 2, after V lost 2 bases and J lost 3 bases. The CDR3 region has the DNA TGTGCCAGCAGTTACGGCGGGAGGGTCTACAATGAGCAGTTCTTC. Translation: CASSYGGRVYNEQFF.

On this clonotype: At one end, the junction sequence differs from germline, possibly due to a read error. This sequence joins TRBV10-3 and TRBJ2-1; D unresolved. Germline assignment: CDR1 ENHRY and CDR2 SYGVKD. CDR3 length: 12 residues. For the CDR3, the DNA is TGTGCCATTACGACATTACGGAATGGGCAGTTCTTC. This gives the protein CAITTLRNGQFF.

The chain has TRBV6-2 or TRBV6-3 and TRBJ2-2; D is ambiguous. The CDR3 length is 16 residues. The V and J ends lost 6 bases and 1 base respectively, with 15 bases between them. Germline V lookup: CDR1 MNHEY, CDR2 SVGEGT. The CDR3 DNA sequence: TGTGCCAGCAGCTCCACCCCCCCCAAGAACACCGGGGAGCTGTTTTTT. Encoded protein: CASSSTPPKNTGELFF.

The chain links TRBV19 to TRBJ1-4; D is undetermined. Germline V lookup: CDR1 LNHDA, CDR2 SQIVND (reference sequence). Trimming took off 3 bases at V and 5 bases at J, with 4 bases between the two ends. The CDR3 consists of 12 residues. The CDR3 coding sequence is TGTGCCAGTAGTATTCGGAATGAAAAACTGTTTTTT. This codes for CASSIRNEKLFF.

The table lists this clonotype with a few counts. The rearrangement links TRBV12-3 or TRBV12-4 to TRBJ2-2, with D perhaps assigned TRBD1 or TRBD2 (5 bases each). The V gene lost 4 bases and the J gene lost 3 bases, with 9 bases spanning the gap. This CDR3 comprises 14 residues. In DNA form, the CDR3 reads TGTGCCAGCAGTTCTCGAGGGGACACCGGGGAGCTGTTTTTT. This translates into CASSSRGDTGELFF.

This clonotype was counted ten times or more. The V and J genes are TRBV7-2 and TRBJ2-2; no firm D call. With 3 bases removed from V and 10 bases from J, the gap between germline ends came to 12 bases. This CDR3 spans 13 amino acids. CDR1 and CDR2 (germline): SGHTA, FQGNSA. CDR3 loop: CASSFINAVELFF. In DNA, the CDR3 is TGTGCCAGCAGCTTTATCAACGCGGTGGAGCTGTTTTTT.

A few counts support this clonotype. This rearrangement joins TRBV7-2 to TRBJ2-7; the match to TRBD2 covers 12 bases. The CDR3 is made up of 15 amino acids. V gave up 5 bases and J gave up 3 bases; unmatched junction bases: 5. Germline CDR1 reads SGHTA; CDR2 reads FQGNSA. CDR3 protein: CASSPTSGRFYEQYF. The CDR3 DNA reads TGTGCCAGCAGCCCAACTAGCGGGAGGTTCTACGAGCAGTACTTC.

The genes are TRBV7-9 and TRBJ1-1, with 11 bases matching TRBD1. The J segment lost 6 bases and the V segment lost 2 bases, leaving 5 bases of the junction unmatched. The CDR3 is made up of 15 amino acids. Germline V gives CDR1 SEHNR, CDR2 FQNEAQ (reference sequence). CDR3 DNA: TGTGCCAGCAGCTTACGGACAGGGGGCGGCGCTGAAGCTTTCTTT. Its translation: CASSLRTGGGAEAFF. Full variable domain (remainder filled in from reference TRBV7-9 and TRBJ1-1): DTGVSQNPRHKITKRGQNVTFRCDPISEHNRLYWYRQTLGQGPEFLTYFQNEAQLEKSRLLSDRFSAERPKGSFSTLEIQRTEQGDSAMYLCASSLRTGGGAEAFFGQGTRLTVV.

The V gene is TRBV7-9, the J gene TRBJ2-7; 10 bases are a match to TRBD1. In germline, CDR1 is SEHNR, CDR2 FQNEAQ (reference sequence). This CDR3 region has 14 residues. V trimming: 4 bases; J trimming: 5 bases; junction bases outside the gene matches: 5. The CDR3 reads CASSSPGQGHEQYF. DNA for the CDR3: TGTGCCAGCAGCTCCCCGGGACAGGGGCACGAGCAGTACTTC.

The chain joins TRBV20-1 to TRBJ1-2; D remains ambiguous. Germline CDR1 DFQATT, CDR2 SNEGSKA (reference sequence). The V end lost 6 bases, the J end lost 4 bases, and 24 bases lay between the germline ends. The CDR3 has 16 amino acids. As DNA, the CDR3 is TGCAGTGCCGAACGTGGCAGTCAAGGATGGGGCTATGGCTACACCTTC. Translating gives CSAERGSQGWGYGYTF.

Many counts were recorded for this clonotype. One end of the junction is discordant with germline, which a read error may explain. The J gene is TRBJ2-1, the V gene TRBV28, with D hard to call. CDR1 and CDR2 from the germline V gene are MDHEN and SYDVKM. The CDR3 totals 14 residues. The CDR3 region has the DNA TGCGCCAGCTCTTTATCCTCCTCCTACAATGAGCAGTTCTTC. Translating it yields CASSLSSSYNEQFF.

This clonotype was counted a few times. The V gene is TRBV6-5, the J gene TRBJ2-7; the D call may be TRBD1 or TRBD2 (6 bases each). CDR3 length: 15 amino acids. Germline assignment: CDR1 MNHEY and CDR2 SVGAGI. V shed 1 base and J shed 6 bases, with 16 bases lying between them. As DNA, the CDR3 is TGTGCCAGCAGTTACTGGGCAGGGGAGGTGAGCGAGCAGTACTTC. Translated, it gives CASSYWAGEVSEQYF.

Many counts were recorded for this clonotype. The chain uses TRBV28 and TRBJ2-1; D might be TRBD1 (6 bases). CDR1 is MDHEN, CDR2 SYDVKM, per germline. There are 15 residues in the CDR3. Trimming removed 5 bases from V and 3 bases from J, with 14 bases in between. For the CDR3, the DNA is TGTGCCAGCAGTGCCCGGGACAACCACTACAATGAGCAGTTCTTC. It is translated as CASSARDNHYNEQFF. The whole variable domain, filled in from reference TRBV28 and TRBJ2-1, reads DVKVTQSSRYLVKRTGEKVFLECVQDMDHENMFWYRQDPGLGLRLIYFSYDVKMKEKGDIPEGYSVSREKKERFSLILESASTNQTSMYLCASSARDNHYNEQFFGPGTRLTVL.